Listed below are T cell receptor beta chains from one sample, sequenced in a study of T cell responses to AZD1222 COVID-19 vaccine. Generated by immunoSEQ multiplex PCR, the TCRdb table keeps only in-frame clones and is missing some. In the table there are roughly 110,000 clones, 85% to 90% of which are singletons. Source: peripheral blood, taken on day 0 of AZD1222 vaccination. Receptors were obtained from an adult in good health. Both conserved end residues are part of each CDR3. Each record gives: D gene, J gene, clone size, V gene, CDR3 DNA, CDR3 protein. A D gene is named only where the DNA matches it firmly. Some rows have no size entry. The others give once, few or many, or a class for an expanded clone.

d_gene: .; j_gene: TRBJ2-1; abundance: .; v_gene: TRBV6-2/TRBV6-3; CDR3nt: TGTGCCAGCAGTACCTACAATGAGCAGTTCTTC; CDR3aa: CASSTYNEQFF
d_gene: .; j_gene: TRBJ1-2; abundance: .; v_gene: TRBV3-1/TRBV3-2; CDR3nt: TGTGCCAGCAGCCAAGCCTCAGGGGCCTATGGCTACACCTTC; CDR3aa: CASSQASGAYGYTF
d_gene: .; j_gene: TRBJ1-6; abundance: .; v_gene: TRBV3-1/TRBV3-2; CDR3nt: TGTGCCAGCAGCCCCCGGGAAAATTCACCCCTCCACTTT; CDR3aa: CASSPRENSPLHF
d_gene: .; j_gene: TRBJ2-4; abundance: .; v_gene: TRBV2; CDR3nt: TGTGCCAGCATCCCCGGGGCAGGGGGAGGGGCGGCCAAAAACATTCAGTACTTC; CDR3aa: CASIPGAGGGAAKNIQYF
d_gene: .; j_gene: TRBJ2-7; abundance: .; v_gene: TRBV12-3/TRBV12-4; CDR3nt: TGTGCCAGCACTCTTAGGTCAGGCTACGAGCAGTACTTC; CDR3aa: CASTLRSGYEQYF
d_gene: TRBD2; j_gene: TRBJ2-4; abundance: .; v_gene: TRBV28; CDR3nt: TGTGCCACCATAGCGGGAGGCAAAAACATTCAGTACTTC; CDR3aa: CATIAGGKNIQYF
d_gene: TRBD2; j_gene: TRBJ2-7; abundance: .; v_gene: TRBV29-1; CDR3nt: TGCAGCGTTGAACGGGAGGACTCCTACGAGCAGTACTTC; CDR3aa: CSVEREDSYEQYF
d_gene: TRBD2; j_gene: TRBJ2-7; abundance: .; v_gene: TRBV18; CDR3nt: TGTGCCAGCTCACTTATAGCGGGAGGGTCCTACGAGCAGTACTTC; CDR3aa: CASSLIAGGSYEQYF
d_gene: TRBD2; j_gene: TRBJ2-7; abundance: .; v_gene: TRBV12-3/TRBV12-4; CDR3nt: TGTGCCAGCACCTTAAGCGGGACCTACGAGCAGTACTTC; CDR3aa: CASTLSGTYEQYF
d_gene: TRBD2; j_gene: TRBJ2-1; abundance: .; v_gene: TRBV9; CDR3nt: TGTGCCAGCAGCGTAAGTGGGACTAGTTGGGATGAGCAGTTCTTC; CDR3aa: CASSVSGTSWDEQFF
d_gene: .; j_gene: TRBJ2-4; abundance: .; v_gene: TRBV19; CDR3nt: TGTGCCAGTAGTATTCAAGGGGCCTTACTAGCCAAAAACATTCAGTACTTC; CDR3aa: CASSIQGALLAKNIQYF
d_gene: TRBD1; j_gene: TRBJ1-1; abundance: once; v_gene: TRBV6-1; CDR3nt: TGTGCCAGCAGTGAAATAGGGGGCGGTCGGACTGAAGCTTTCTTT; CDR3aa: CASSEIGGGRTEAFF
d_gene: .; j_gene: TRBJ2-7; abundance: .; v_gene: TRBV6-6; CDR3nt: TGTGCCAGCAGTTACTCGATAGCAGGGCCCTACGAGCAGTACTTC; CDR3aa: CASSYSIAGPYEQYF
d_gene: .; j_gene: TRBJ2-1; abundance: .; v_gene: TRBV27; CDR3nt: TGTGCCAGCAGTTTATGGATCCAAGACGGGAATGAGCAGTTCTTC; CDR3aa: CASSLWIQDGNEQFF
d_gene: .; j_gene: TRBJ1-4; abundance: .; v_gene: TRBV6-2/TRBV6-3; CDR3nt: TGTGCCAGCAGTGATCACGGGACTAATGAAAAACTGTTTTTT; CDR3aa: CASSDHGTNEKLFF
d_gene: .; j_gene: TRBJ2-1; abundance: .; v_gene: TRBV29-1; CDR3nt: TGCAGCGTTGAAGCCCCCTTTATCAATGAGCAGTTCTTC; CDR3aa: CSVEAPFINEQFF
d_gene: TRBD1; j_gene: TRBJ1-4; abundance: .; v_gene: TRBV19; CDR3nt: TGTGCCAGTAGGCCTCGACAGGGAGGGAATGAAAAACTGTTTTTT; CDR3aa: CASRPRQGGNEKLFF
d_gene: .; j_gene: TRBJ2-2; abundance: .; v_gene: TRBV4-2; CDR3nt: TGTGCCAGCAGCCAAGAACGGACAGCTACTAACACCGGGGAGCTGTTTTTT; CDR3aa: CASSQERTATNTGELFF
d_gene: .; j_gene: TRBJ2-7; abundance: .; v_gene: TRBV5-5; CDR3nt: TGTGCCAGCAGCTTGGCCGGGGAGAGCTCCTACGAGCAGTACTTC; CDR3aa: CASSLAGESSYEQYF
d_gene: TRBD1; j_gene: TRBJ2-1; abundance: .; v_gene: TRBV18; CDR3nt: TGTGCCAGCTCACCGTTACAGGGGAGCTCCTACAATGAGCAGTTCTTC; CDR3aa: CASSPLQGSSYNEQFF
d_gene: .; j_gene: TRBJ1-1; abundance: once; v_gene: TRBV3-1/TRBV3-2; CDR3nt: TGTGCCAGCAGCCCTTCTGGGACTGAAGCTTTCTTT; CDR3aa: CASSPSGTEAFF
d_gene: .; j_gene: TRBJ2-2; abundance: .; v_gene: TRBV9; CDR3nt: TGTGCCAGCAGCGTCCAGGGAAGATTAACCGGGGAGCTGTTTTTT; CDR3aa: CASSVQGRLTGELFF
d_gene: .; j_gene: TRBJ1-1; abundance: .; v_gene: TRBV7-3; CDR3nt: TGTGCCAGCAGCTTAGGGCAGGGTTTACCTGAAGCTTTCTTT; CDR3aa: CASSLGQGLPEAFF
d_gene: .; j_gene: TRBJ2-3; abundance: once; v_gene: TRBV4-1; CDR3nt: TGCGCCAGCAGCCAACCAGGGTCCGCTACGCAGTATTTT; CDR3aa: CASSQPGSATQYF
d_gene: .; j_gene: TRBJ1-3; abundance: once; v_gene: TRBV6-2/TRBV6-3; CDR3nt: TGTGCCAGCAGTCAGAATGAAAACACCATATATTTT; CDR3aa: CASSQNENTIYF
d_gene: TRBD2; j_gene: TRBJ2-1; abundance: few; v_gene: TRBV19; CDR3nt: TGTGCCAGTAGTTCGGTACTAGCGGTGCTCAATGAGCAGTTCTTC; CDR3aa: CASSSVLAVLNEQFF